These 3 T cell receptor beta chains were sequenced from one sample in a study of beta chain features in type 1 diabetes. Expressed TCRB transcripts got sequenced, as all isolated RNA was reverse transcribed. The data were produced by immunoSEQ multiplex PCR, yet TCRdb's version contains in-frame clones alone and is incomplete. This table has roughly 300,000 clones, 11% to 15% appearing once. Sequencing was performed on central memory CD4+ T cells from blood. The receptors stem from a man aged 30 to 45 in good health.

In its sample, this clone was seen a few times. The genes are TRBV7-6 and TRBJ2-3; D is unresolved. V was clipped by 2 bases and J by 2 bases, with 23 bases between them. The germline V gene has CDR1 SGHVS and CDR2 FNYEAQ. The CDR3 covers 19 residues. Here the CDR3 DNA reads TGTGCCAGCAGCTTATTATCAGGAAACCTCGTCTGGACCACAGATACGCAGTATTTT. Its translation: CASSLLSGNLVWTTDTQYF.

This clone was counted only a few times. The genes are TRBV6-6 and TRBJ1-5, with TRBD1 as a possible D gene (5 bases). Germline-derived CDR1 and CDR2 are MNHNY and SVGAGI (reference sequence). The CDR3 has 16 amino acids. V was trimmed by 5 bases and J by 0 bases, leaving 14 bases between them. The CDR3 nucleotides read TGTGCCAGCAGTACTGACAGATTCTATAGCAATCAGCCCCAGCATTTT. As protein: CASSTDRFYSNQPQHF.

This clone showed up just a few times. The gene calls are TRBV30 and TRBJ2-7, with 7 bases lining up with TRBD1. Germline V gene lookup returns CDR1 GTSNPN and CDR2 SVGIG (reference sequence). Trimming cost V 5 bases and J 3 bases; bases outside gene matches: 7. The CDR3 is 13 amino acids. Here the CDR3 DNA reads TGTGCCTGGTCTCGGGACAGAGACTACGAGCAGTACGTC. Translation: CAWSRDRDYEQYV.